This is a list of T cell receptor beta chains from one sample in a study of blood T cell repertoires in COVID-19. The protocol was immunoSEQ multiplex PCR, while the TCRdb copy is restricted to in-frame clones and leaves out a portion. The table records about 150,000 clones, 80% to 90% of them present only once. Sequenced: peripheral blood. The receptors come from a man younger than 30 with COVID-19, enrolled during active disease. Each CDR3 is given with its conserved first and last residue. The D gene is left open where the match is weak. Clone size is not always given. Where it is, it says once, few, many or a class for expanded clones.

v_call,j_call,cdr3_length,d_call,clone_size,cdr3_nt,cdr3_aa
TRBV27,TRBJ1-6,16,TRBD1,NA,TGTGCCAGCAACCAACAGGGGGTGCTCCTTAATTCACCCCTCCACTTT,CASNQQGVLLNSPLHF
TRBV30,TRBJ2-3,14,TRBD2,once,TGTGCCTGGAGTCGACTAGCGGCCACAGATACGCAGTATTTT,CAWSRLAATDTQYF
TRBV28,TRBJ2-5,16,NA,NA,TGTGCCAGCAGTACCCCCAGAGCGGGCCCCGGGGGGACCCAGTACTTC,CASSTPRAGPGGTQYF
TRBV9,TRBJ1-3,14,TRBD1,NA,TGTGCCAGCAGCGTAGAGGGGGCAGGAAACACCATATATTTT,CASSVEGAGNTIYF
TRBV5-1,TRBJ2-2,17,NA,NA,TGCGCCAGCAGCGAACGACAGGGACTTTATTTAACCGGGGAGCTGTTTTTT,CASSERQGLYLTGELFF
TRBV4-1,TRBJ1-5,17,TRBD1,NA,TGCGCCAGCAGCCAAGATGAGTCCGGACAGGGTTATCAGCCCCAGCATTTT,CASSQDESGQGYQPQHF
TRBV7-2,TRBJ1-3,16,NA,NA,TGTGCCAGCAGCTTAGACGGGGGACTCTCTGGAAACACCATATATTTT,CASSLDGGLSGNTIYF
TRBV14,TRBJ1-3,13,NA,NA,TGTGCCAGCAGCCAAAGAGCTGGAAACACCATATATTTT,CASSQRAGNTIYF
TRBV30,TRBJ1-6,16,TRBD1,once,TGTGCCTGGAGTGACCTCCGACAGGGCCTTAATTCACCCCTCCACTTT,CAWSDLRQGLNSPLHF
TRBV28,TRBJ1-2,14,NA,NA,TGTGCCAGCAGGCCGGGGGGGTCCGACTATGGCTACACCTTC,CASRPGGSDYGYTF
TRBV14,TRBJ2-3,17,TRBD2,NA,TGTGCCAGCAGCAAGTCCCGACTAGCGGGAGCTCCAGATACGCAGTATTTT,CASSKSRLAGAPDTQYF
TRBV1,TRBJ2-7,13,NA,NA,TGCACCAGCAGCCCCCGTTTAGCGAGGGAGCAGTACTTC,CTSSPRLAREQYF
TRBV7-9,TRBJ2-2,14,NA,few,TGTGCCAGCAGCTTAGCAGGGGGCACCGGGGAGCTGTTTTTT,CASSLAGGTGELFF
TRBV11-2,TRBJ1-3,14,NA,NA,TGTGCCAGCAGCTGGGGGGGATCCGGAAACACCATATATTTT,CASSWGGSGNTIYF
TRBV7-9,TRBJ1-1,11,NA,NA,TGTGCCAGCAGGTCCGGGATTGAAGCTTTCTTT,CASRSGIEAFF
TRBV6-6,TRBJ2-7,15,NA,NA,TGTGCCAGCAGTTACTCGATTTCTCAGGGCTACGAGCAGTACTTC,CASSYSISQGYEQYF
TRBV6-6,TRBJ2-5,15,NA,NA,TGTGCCAGCAGTTACTCGATCGGGGGAAGAGAGACCCAGTACTTC,CASSYSIGGRETQYF
TRBV27,TRBJ2-1,20,TRBD2,NA,TGTGCCAGCAGTTTATTCTTCCGGCTAGCGGGAGCCCGGAACTACAATGAGCAGTTCTTC,CASSLFFRLAGARNYNEQFF
TRBV7-9,TRBJ2-1,16,TRBD2,NA,TGTGCCAGCAGCTTAGGCGAGGCTAGCGGATACAATGAGCAGTTCTTC,CASSLGEASGYNEQFF
TRBV19,TRBJ1-6,10,NA,NA,TGTGCCAGTGGGAGTTCACCCCTCCACTTT,CASGSSPLHF
TRBV11-2,TRBJ2-1,13,NA,NA,TGTGCCAGCAGCCCAGGGAGGATAAATGAGCAGTTCTTC,CASSPGRINEQFF
TRBV6-5,TRBJ1-5,15,NA,NA,TGTGCCAGCAGTTCAGGGGCGAAAAACAATCAGCCCCAGCATTTT,CASSSGAKNNQPQHF
TRBV7-9,TRBJ2-5,16,TRBD2,NA,TGTGCCAGCAGCTTAGGGACTAGCGGGAGAGGGGAGACCCAGTACTTC,CASSLGTSGRGETQYF
TRBV6-1,TRBJ2-7,15,TRBD1,NA,TGTGCCAGCAGTGAAGGGGGACAGGGGCTCTACGAGCAGTACTTC,CASSEGGQGLYEQYF
TRBV9,TRBJ1-2,12,NA,NA,TGTGCCAGCAGCGCAGACTCGTGGGGCTACACCTTC,CASSADSWGYTF
TRBV5-4,TRBJ1-2,18,TRBD1,NA,TGTGCCAGCAGCTCTCCCGGGACAGGGGGCTCCCCGGACTATGGCTACACCTTC,CASSSPGTGGSPDYGYTF
TRBV27,TRBJ1-1,16,NA,NA,TGTGCCAGCAGTTTACAACAGCCTTATTCGAACACTGAAGCTTTCTTT,CASSLQQPYSNTEAFF
TRBV7-2,TRBJ2-3,16,TRBD2,NA,TGTGCCAGCAGCCCAAGAGCTAGCGGGAGAGCAGATACGCAGTATTTT,CASSPRASGRADTQYF
TRBV19,TRBJ1-4,14,NA,NA,TGTGCCACCGCTCTAGGGACACTCAATGAAAAACTGCTTTTT,CATALGTLNEKLLF
TRBV21-1,TRBJ2-7,11,NA,NA,TGTGCCAGCAGCAAAAGGGCAGGGGATAGCTTC,CASSKRAGDSF
TRBV5-1,TRBJ2-5,17,TRBD2,NA,TGCGCCAGCAGCTTGGGACTAGCGGGATCTGTAGGAGAGACCCAGTACTTC,CASSLGLAGSVGETQYF
TRBV7-6,TRBJ2-1,17,NA,once,TGTGCCAGCAGCTTAAGATTTCGCGGCAGCTCCTACAATGAGCAGTTCTTC,CASSLRFRGSSYNEQFF
TRBV3-1/TRBV3-2,TRBJ2-1,15,TRBD2,NA,TGTGCCAGCAGCCAAGATGCGGGGAGCGGGAGTGAGCAGTTCTTC,CASSQDAGSGSEQFF
TRBV5-1,TRBJ2-3,14,TRBD1,NA,TGCGCCAGCAGCCCCGGGACAGGCACAGATACGCAGTATTTT,CASSPGTGTDTQYF
TRBV28,TRBJ1-5,14,NA,NA,TGTGCCAGCACCCCCCATGGAGGGCTTCAGCCCCAGCATTTT,CASTPHGGLQPQHF
TRBV9,TRBJ2-2,19,NA,NA,TGTGCCAGCAGCCCTCAGCCAGGGGCGAACCTTCCGAACACCGGGGAGCTGTTTTTT,CASSPQPGANLPNTGELFF